Listed here are 9 T cell receptor beta chains from one sample, sequenced in a study of blood T cell repertoires in COVID-19. Assay used: immunoSEQ multiplex PCR; TCRdb lists only in-frame clones, some missing. The sample lists tens of thousands of clones; roughly 87% were seen once. Sequencing input: peripheral blood. The receptors here all came from a man aged 60 to 75 with COVID-19, enrolled during active disease.

In this sample, this clone turned up a few times. The chain employs TRBV30 and TRBJ2-2; D possibly corresponds to TRBD1 (5 bases). Germline V CDR1 and CDR2: GTSNPN, SVGIG (reference sequence). The CDR3 runs 14 residues. V dropped 4 bases and J dropped 3 bases, with 12 bases sitting between them. The CDR3 region has the DNA TGTGCCTGGAAGGAAGGGGATTACACCGGGGAGCTGTTTTTT. Translated: CAWKEGDYTGELFF.

This clone appeared once. The chain has TRBV7-2 and TRBJ2-2; 9 bases agree with TRBD2. With 1 base clipped from V and 4 bases from J, the junction kept 4 bases outside the gene matches. In germline, CDR1 is SGHTA, CDR2 FQGNSA. The length of the CDR3 is 16 residues. CDR3 amino acids: CASSLVVSGGTGELFF. The CDR3 nucleotides are TGTGCCAGCAGCTTAGTCGTTAGCGGGGGCACCGGGGAGCTGTTTTTT. Based on the CDR3 plus reference TRBV7-2 and TRBJ2-2, the full variable domain is GAGVSQSPSNKVTEKGKDVELRCDPISGHTALYWYRQSLGQGLEFLIYFQGNSAPDKSGLPSDRFSAERTGGSVSTLTIQRTQQEDSAVYLCASSLVVSGGTGELFFGEGSRLTVL.

The table lists this clone with a few counts. The CDR3, as DNA: TGTGCCAGTACTAGGTGGCAGGGGATAAGGCCCCAGCATTTT. Its protein is CASTRWQGIRPQHF. V usage is TRBV19 and J usage is TRBJ1-5; the D gene is possibly TRBD1 (6 bases). The germline V and J ends were trimmed by 7 bases and 9 bases, with 19 bases remaining between them. This CDR3 is built from 14 residues. The germline V gene encodes CDR1 LNHDA and CDR2 SQIVND (reference sequence). The full variable domain, in which reference TRBV19 and TRBJ1-5 provide the parts outside the CDR3, is DGGITQSPKYLFRKEGQNVTLSCEQNLNHDAMYWYRQDPGQGLRLIYYSQIVNDFQKGDIAEGYSVSREKKESFPLTVTSAQKNPTAFYLCASTRWQGIRPQHFGDGTRLSIL.

This chain joins TRBV10-1 and TRBJ2-2; unclear D gene. The ends were cut back, 6 bases at V and 8 bases at J, with 4 bases in the middle. Germline-derived CDR1 and CDR2 are WNHNN and SYGVQD (reference sequence). The CDR3 is 10 amino acids. CDR3 protein: CASSLGELFF. CDR3 sequence (DNA): TGCGCCAGCAGCCTAGGGGAGCTGTTTTTT.

This sequence joins TRBV21-1 and TRBJ1-1; the table assigns TRBD1, which was not confirmed against the DNA. TRBV21-1 is flagged as a pseudogene. This CDR3 has 11 residues. CDR3 loop: CASSTQGEAFF. The CDR3 coding sequence is TGTGCCAGCAGCACTCAGGGAGAAGCTTTCTTT.

The CDR3 DNA reads TGTGCCAGCAGCCAAGGACCAGGCCCCACCTTC. It is translated as CASSQGPGPTF. V usage is TRBV3-1 (or the pseudogene TRBV3-2) and J usage is TRBJ1-2; D is unresolved. CDR1 is LGHDT and CDR2 is YNNKEL in the germline V gene (reference sequence). With 1 base removed from V and 13 bases from J, the gap between germline ends came to 10 bases. The CDR3 length is 11 residues.

This sequence joins TRBV27 and TRBJ1-6; perhaps TRBD1 as D (6 bases). CDR1 and CDR2 (germline): MNHEY, SMNVEV (reference sequence). The CDR3 is 15 amino acids. Trimming removed 10 bases at V and 6 bases at J, with 19 bases between. CDR3 coding DNA: TGTGCCACCAGGGGCCATGACAGGACTAATTCACCCCTCCACTTT. As protein: CATRGHDRTNSPLHF.

This clone was counted once. J is TRBJ1-5 and V is TRBV28; D is ambiguous. The CDR3 has 14 residues. Deletions cut 6 bases from V and 6 bases from J, with 15 bases between. Germline-derived CDR1 and CDR2 are MDHEN and SYDVKM. DNA for the CDR3: TGTGCCAGCAGCTCAGGAGGGTCAGGTCAGCCCCAGCATTTT. This encodes CASSSGGSGQPQHF.

This rearrangement joins TRBV6-5 to TRBJ1-3; unclear D gene. Germline lookup yields CDR1 MNHEY and CDR2 SVGAGI. Trimming pared 6 bases from V and 0 bases from J, leaving 9 bases between. The CDR3 has 14 residues. The CDR3 is CASSQGGSGNTIYF. The CDR3 DNA sequence: TGTGCCAGCAGCCAAGGAGGCTCTGGAAACACCATATATTTT.